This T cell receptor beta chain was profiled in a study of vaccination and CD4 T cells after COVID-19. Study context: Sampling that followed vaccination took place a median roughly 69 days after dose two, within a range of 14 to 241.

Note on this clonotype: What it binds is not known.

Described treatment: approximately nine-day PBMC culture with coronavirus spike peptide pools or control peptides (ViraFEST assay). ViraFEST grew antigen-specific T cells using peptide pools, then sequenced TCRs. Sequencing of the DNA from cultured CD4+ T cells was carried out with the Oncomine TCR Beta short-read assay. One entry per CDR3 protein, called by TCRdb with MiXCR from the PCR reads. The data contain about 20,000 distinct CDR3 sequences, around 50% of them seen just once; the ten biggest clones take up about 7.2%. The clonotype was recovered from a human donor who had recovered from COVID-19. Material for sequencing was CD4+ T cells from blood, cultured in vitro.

Here the CDR3 reads CASSAATSQPQHF. The CDR3 nucleotides are TGTGCCAGCAGTGCTGCGACAAGTCAGCCCCAGCATTTT. The chain uses TRBV6-1 and TRBJ1-5; D not certain. V lost 4 bases, J lost 6 bases, and 10 bases lay in between. Germline CDR1 MNHNS, CDR2 SASEGT. The CDR3 has 13 residues.